This T cell receptor (beta chain) stems from a study of cytomegalovirus exposure and HLA in healthy donors. This clone has only a few counts. The table came from immunoSEQ multiplex PCR; TCRdb's copy has only in-frame clones and leaves some out. The table records some 170,000 clones, approximately 86% of them present only once. From germline, CDR1 is MDHEN and CDR2 SYDVKM. CDR3 length: 15 amino acids. V trimming: 6 bases; J trimming: 10 bases; junction bases outside the gene matches: 9. V usage is TRBV28 and J usage is TRBJ2-1; 13 bases are shared with TRBD2. The sequence was obtained from a man younger than 30 in good health and CMV-seropositive. Sequenced sample: PBMCs. The CDR3 is CASSAPGLAGPEQFF. For the CDR3, the DNA is TGTGCCAGCAGCGCCCCGGGACTAGCGGGACCAGAGCAGTTCTTC.